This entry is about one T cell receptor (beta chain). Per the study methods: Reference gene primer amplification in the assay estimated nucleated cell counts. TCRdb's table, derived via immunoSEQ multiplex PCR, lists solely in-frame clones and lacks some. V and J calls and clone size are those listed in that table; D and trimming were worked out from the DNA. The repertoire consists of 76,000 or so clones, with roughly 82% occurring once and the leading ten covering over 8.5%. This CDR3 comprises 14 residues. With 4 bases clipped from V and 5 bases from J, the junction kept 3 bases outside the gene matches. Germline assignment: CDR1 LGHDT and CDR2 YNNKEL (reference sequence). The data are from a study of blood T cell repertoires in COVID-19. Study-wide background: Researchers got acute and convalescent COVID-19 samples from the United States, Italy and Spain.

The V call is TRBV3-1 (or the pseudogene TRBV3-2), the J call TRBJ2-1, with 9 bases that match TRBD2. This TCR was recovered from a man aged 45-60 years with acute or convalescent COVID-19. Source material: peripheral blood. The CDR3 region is CASSLAGANNEQFF. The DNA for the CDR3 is TGTGCCAGCAGCCTAGCGGGAGCAAACAATGAGCAGTTCTTC.